This TCR beta chain was profiled in a study of blood T cell repertoires in COVID-19. About the study: COVID-19 samples from acute and convalescent phases originated in the United States, Italy and Spain. T cells, B-cell-depleted T cells, or PBMCs supplied cDNA or gDNA.

V shed 1 base and J shed 4 bases, with 13 bases lying between them. CDR1 and CDR2 from the germline V gene are LGHNA and YSLEER. This CDR3 has 15 amino acids. How the authors handled the data: Using reference gene primer amplification, nucleated cell counts were estimated. The assay was immunoSEQ multiplex PCR, and TCRdb's table has in-frame clones only and misses some. That table furnishes V, J and clone size, whereas the DNA furnished D and trimming. The table lists roughly 80,000 clones, roughly 88% of them singletons. This clone has just one count. This chain uses TRBV4-3 with TRBJ1-2; no clear D. This clonotype was obtained from a woman over 75 with acute or convalescent COVID-19. Material: peripheral blood. The CDR3, as DNA: TGCGCCAGCAGCCAAGCCGAGGGCGGACTCTATGGCTACACCTTC. Translation gives CASSQAEGGLYGYTF.